A single sample gave rise to the 16 T cell receptor beta chains below, sequenced in a study of T cells in Graves' hyperthyroidism and ophthalmopathy. RNA transcripts were the template for amplifying TCR beta CDR3 regions. The primer set for the first-round RT-PCR of the TCR CDR3 was HTBI. TCRdb ran MiXCR on the multiplex PCR reads and lists one entry per CDR3 protein. The repertoire consists of some 620,000 distinct CDR3 sequences, with under 20% occurring once and the leading ten covering less than 4.5%. Sequenced sample: blood. The source of these receptors is a woman between 25 and 40 years old with Graves' hyperthyroidism.

This clonotype was seen ten or more times. The CDR3 protein is CASSFMTGGDHEQYF. The CDR3, as DNA: TGTGCCAGCAGCTTTATGACAGGGGGGGACCACGAGCAGTACTTC. The gene calls are TRBV7-9 and TRBJ2-7, with 9 bases aligning to TRBD1. CDR1 SEHNR and CDR2 FQNEAQ come from the germline V gene (reference sequence). V lost 3 bases and J lost 5; bases outside the gene matches: 8. The CDR3 is 15 residues long.

A few counts support this clonotype. The rearrangement uses TRBV19 and TRBJ2-2; 7 nucleotides agree with TRBD1. CDR3 length: 15 residues. Germline V lookup: CDR1 LNHDA, CDR2 SQIVND (reference sequence). The ends lost 2 bases at V and 4 bases at J; junction bases unmatched: 4. Here the CDR3 DNA reads TGTGCCAGTAGTATATACAGGGGCTTCACCGGGGAGCTGTTTTTT. As protein: CASSIYRGFTGELFF.

This clonotype was observed at least ten times. The V and J genes are TRBV20-1 and TRBJ1-5; 8 bases align to TRBD1. Germline values: CDR1 DFQATT, CDR2 SNEGSKA (reference sequence). V shed 4 bases, J shed 3 bases, and the junction held 5 bases outside the gene matches. This CDR3 spans 14 amino acids. CDR3 nucleotide sequence: TGCAGTGCTACCGGGGACAGGATCAATCAGCCCCAGCATTTT. This encodes CSATGDRINQPQHF.

Ten or more counts support this clonotype. V is TRBV7-2 and J is TRBJ2-7; no reliable D call. CDR3 length: 17 amino acids. Germline lookup yields CDR1 SGHTA and CDR2 FQGNSA. V lost 5 bases and J 0 bases, leaving 20 bases between the germline ends. The CDR3 protein is CASSLSQPFLSSYEQYF. The DNA for the CDR3 is TGTGCCAGCAGCCTCTCCCAGCCTTTTCTAAGCTCCTACGAGCAGTACTTC.

About this clonotype itself: A much larger clone lies a single base off, so this may be a read error. The V and J genes are TRBV7-3 and TRBJ1-2; D ambiguous. This CDR3 comprises 14 residues. Germline-derived CDR1 and CDR2 are SGHTA and FQGTGA. CDR3: CASSLTNSNYGYIF. The DNA of the CDR3 is TGTGCCAGCAGCTTGACAAACTCAAACTATGGCTACATCTTC.

This clonotype was seen more than once but under ten times. The chain has TRBV15 and TRBJ1-2, with D possibly TRBD1 on 5 matching bases. The V end lost 8 bases, the J end lost 2 bases, and 24 bases lay between the germline ends. This CDR3 has 17 amino acids. Germline V CDR1 and CDR2: LNHNV, YYDKDF (reference sequence). CDR3 coding DNA: TGTGCCACCTTAGGTGCGCGAGGCCCGAGGGGAAACTATGGCTACACCTTC. It codes for CATLGARGPRGNYGYTF.

The rearrangement links TRBV27 to TRBJ1-1, with 11 bases identical to TRBD1. Per the germline V gene, CDR1 is MNHEY and CDR2 is SMNVEV (reference sequence). This CDR3 has 12 residues. J lost 9 bases, V lost 4 bases, and 1 base had no gene match. The CDR3: CASSSDRGQAFF. For the CDR3, the DNA is TGTGCCAGCAGTTCGGACAGGGGGCAAGCTTTCTTT.

The genes are TRBV29-1 and TRBJ2-1, with D uncertain. The V end was cut by 8 bases, the J end by 0 bases, with 11 bases between. The germline V gene encodes CDR1 SQVTM and CDR2 ANQGSEA. The CDR3 length is 13 residues. The CDR3 reads CSSERDSYNEQFF. In DNA, the CDR3 is TGCAGCTCAGAAAGAGACTCCTACAATGAGCAGTTCTTC.

The chain combines TRBV29-1 with TRBJ2-1; 8 positions match TRBD2. Germline V lookup: CDR1 SQVTM, CDR2 ANQGSEA. After removal of 7 bases from V and 5 bases from J, the junction contained 7 bases not matched to a gene. This CDR3 comprises 13 residues. The CDR3 DNA reads as TGCAGCGGGACGGGAGGGCCCCACAATGAGCAGTTCTTC. Its translation: CSGTGGPHNEQFF.

This clonotype was seen many times. This rearrangement joins TRBV6-1 to TRBJ1-1; possibly TRBD1 for D (6 bases). Germline CDR1 reads MNHNS; CDR2 reads SASEGT. V lost 7 bases to trimming and J lost 8 bases, with 20 bases between them. CDR3 length: 14 amino acids. CDR3: CASTLTGTATEAFF. In nucleotides, the CDR3 is TGTGCCAGCACCCTCACAGGGACGGCAACCGAAGCTTTCTTT.

This clonotype was counted ten times or more. CDR3 loop: CASSLAGQGSHNEQFF. The CDR3 nucleotides read TGTGCCAGCAGTTTAGCCGGACAGGGATCGCACAATGAGCAGTTCTTC. The chain is built from TRBV12-3 or TRBV12-4 and TRBJ2-1; 8 bases are a match to TRBD1. Trimming cost V 0 bases and J 5 bases; bases outside gene matches: 6. There are 16 residues in the CDR3.

This clonotype was seen ten or more times. The CDR3 sequence is CSARDSRVPIIGEQFF. The CDR3 DNA is TGCAGTGCTAGAGATTCCCGGGTCCCCATAATCGGGGAGCAGTTCTTC. The V gene is TRBV20-1, the J gene TRBJ2-1; no firm D call. Germline-derived CDR1 and CDR2 are DFQATT and SNEGSKA (reference sequence). This CDR3 is 16 amino acids long. Trimming removed 0 bases from V and 10 bases from J, with 22 bases in between.

This clonotype was observed at least ten times. The rearrangement uses TRBV12-3 or TRBV12-4 and TRBJ2-1; TRBD1 matches at 8 bases. The CDR3 covers 17 residues. Unmatched junction bases numbered 13, after V lost 2 bases and J lost 7 bases. The CDR3 protein is CASSLMGAAGGMNEQFF. CDR3 in DNA: TGTGCCAGCAGTTTAATGGGGGCGGCAGGGGGCATGAATGAGCAGTTCTTC.

This clonotype was counted ten times or more. The genes are TRBV5-6 and TRBJ2-7; D might be TRBD2 (7 bases). The length of the CDR3 is 16 residues. Trimming removed 1 base from V and 9 bases from J, with 23 bases in between. Germline assignment: CDR1 SGHDT and CDR2 YYEEEE. In DNA, the CDR3 is TGTGCCAGCAGCTTGAGGGACACCATCCCGCGGGGGCCGCAGTACTTC. Translation: CASSLRDTIPRGPQYF.

This clonotype was counted at least ten times. This rearrangement joins TRBV18 to TRBJ2-1, with D perhaps TRBD1 (6 bases). CDR3 size: 13 residues. Germline V CDR1 and CDR2: KGHSH, LQKENI. Between the trimmed V and J ends, which lost 3 bases and 4 bases, there was a span of 7 bases. The DNA for the CDR3 is TGTGCCAGCTCACCGGGGGCGTACAATGAGCAGTTCTTC. Translated, it gives CASSPGAYNEQFF.

This chain joins TRBV6-1 and TRBJ2-7; D remains ambiguous. The CDR3 covers 11 residues. The germline CDR1 and CDR2 sequences are MNHNS and SASEGT. V dropped 8 bases and J dropped 4 bases, with 9 bases sitting between them. Written as DNA, the CDR3 is TGTGCCAGCCGACGTCCTTACGAGCAGTACTTC. Amino acids: CASRRPYEQYF.